The 26 T cell receptor beta chains below all came from one sample that was sequenced in a study of response to subunit inactivated influenza vaccine. TCRdb reanalysed the RT-PCR reads using MiXCR and keeps one entry per CDR3 protein. In the table there are hundreds of thousands of distinct CDR3 sequences, around 13% of which are singletons. The sequencing used PBMCs from blood, collected approximately 15 days before vaccination. The source is a man in his fifties who received an inactivated influenza vaccine.

In its sample, this clonotype was seen a few times. The chain recombines TRBV20-1 with TRBJ2-1, with TRBD2 matching 7 bases. There are 12 residues in the CDR3. The germline V gene encodes CDR1 DFQATT and CDR2 SNEGSKA (reference sequence). V lost 3 bases and J lost 9; bases outside the gene matches: 5. This chain's CDR3 is CSASSGRGEQFF. The CDR3 bases are TGCAGTGCTAGTTCAGGGAGGGGTGAGCAGTTCTTC.

The chain couples TRBV7-6 to TRBJ2-3; 7 nucleotides align to TRBD1. This CDR3 region has 15 residues. The trim removed 5 bases at V and 4 bases at J, leaving 9 bases unmatched. CDR1 and CDR2 from the germline V gene are SGHVS and FNYEAQ. Written as DNA, the CDR3 is TGTGCCAGCAGCCTAACCAGGGGGAAATCAGATACGCAGTATTTT. Amino acid sequence: CASSLTRGKSDTQYF.

This clonotype was observed a few times. DNA for the CDR3: TGTGCCAGCAGCTTAAATACCGGGCTTCCCAATGAGCAGTTCTTC. Encoded protein: CASSLNTGLPNEQFF. The V and J genes are TRBV7-9 and TRBJ2-1; D is unresolved. Trimming cost V 2 bases and J 6 bases, with 14 bases left between them. The V gene's germline CDR1 is SEHNR and CDR2 FQNEAQ (reference sequence). This CDR3 comprises 15 residues.

Here the CDR3 reads CASSQGTVGELFF. The CDR3 DNA reads TGTGCCAGCAGCCAAGGGACAGTCGGGGAGCTGTTTTTT. This chain connects TRBV3-1 to TRBJ2-2; D is perhaps TRBD1 (6 bases). There are 13 residues in the CDR3. Trimming pared 1 base from V and 7 bases from J, leaving 7 bases between. Germline lookup yields CDR1 LGHDT and CDR2 YNNKEL (reference sequence).

This clonotype was found many times. The chain carries TRBV9 and TRBJ2-3; 7 bases are shared with TRBD2. The CDR3 covers 16 residues. Germline CDR1 is SGDLS and CDR2 is YYNGEE. Trimming cost V 3 bases and J 0 bases; bases outside gene matches: 7. The CDR3: CASSATSYPSTDTQYF. The DNA of the CDR3 is TGTGCCAGCAGCGCGACTAGCTACCCTAGCACAGATACGCAGTATTTT.

This clonotype occurred a few times. The gene calls are TRBV9 and TRBJ2-2; D gene uncertain. This CDR3 region has 13 residues. Germline V gene lookup returns CDR1 SGDLS and CDR2 YYNGEE. V lost 0 bases and J lost 7, with 7 bases in between. CDR3 in amino acids: CASSVEGFGELFF. The CDR3 DNA is TGTGCCAGCAGCGTAGAGGGTTTCGGGGAGCTGTTTTTT.

The chain uses TRBV7-8 and TRBJ2-7; TRBD1 aligns across 8 bases. J gave up 4 bases and V 1 base, and 6 bases lay outside the gene matches. Germline assignment: CDR1 SGHVS and CDR2 FQNEAQ. This CDR3 is built from 15 residues. CDR3 residues: CASSLGPRQGYEQYF. The CDR3 DNA reads TGTGCCAGCAGCTTAGGCCCCAGACAGGGGTACGAGCAGTACTTC.

CDR3 residues: CASSLQSLDGYTF. The DNA of the CDR3 is TGTGCCAGCAGCTTACAAAGCCTTGATGGCTACACCTTC. This chain joins TRBV7-8 and TRBJ1-2; D unresolved. This CDR3 has 13 residues. Germline V gives CDR1 SGHVS, CDR2 FQNEAQ. The germline V and J ends were trimmed by 2 bases and 6 bases, with 10 bases remaining between them.

Only a few counts were recorded for this clonotype. The J gene is TRBJ2-3, the V gene TRBV12-3 or TRBV12-4; 9 bases are a match to TRBD2. The CDR3 runs to 15 residues. Germline trimming cut 1 base from V and 2 bases from J; bases unmatched to any gene: 1. In DNA form, the CDR3 reads TGTGCCAGCAGTTTAGGACTAGCGGCCACAGATACGCAGTATTTT. It is translated as CASSLGLAATDTQYF.

This chain joins TRBV20-1 and TRBJ1-6; a weak D match, TRBD1 (5 bases). V shed 3 bases and J shed 0 bases, with 12 bases lying between them. Germline values: CDR1 DFQATT, CDR2 SNEGSKA (reference sequence). This CDR3 comprises 16 residues. CDR3 sequence: CSASATASSYNSPLHF. In DNA form, the CDR3 reads TGCAGTGCTAGTGCGACAGCAAGCTCCTATAATTCACCCCTCCACTTT.

This clonotype was seen ten or more times. This chain uses TRBV29-1 with TRBJ1-1; D is unresolved. Germline CDR1 and CDR2: SQVTM and ANQGSEA. The CDR3 runs 13 residues. The germline V and J ends were trimmed by 3 bases and 0 bases, with 8 bases remaining between them. The CDR3 nucleotides are TGCAGCGTTGAGCCGGGTTTGAACACTGAAGCTTTCTTT. Its protein is CSVEPGLNTEAFF.

This clonotype showed up just a few times. This rearrangement joins TRBV9 to TRBJ1-1, with D possibly being TRBD1 (6 bases). Per germline, CDR1 SGDLS and CDR2 YYNGEE. CDR3 size: 14 residues. Between the trimmed V and J ends, which lost 4 bases and 6 bases, there was a span of 16 bases. CDR3 nucleotides: TGTGCCAGCAGCCCCACGGGGGCTGGCGCTGAAGCTTTCTTT. Its translation: CASSPTGAGAEAFF.

The chain links TRBV27 to TRBJ1-5, with unresolved D. From germline, CDR1 is MNHEY and CDR2 SMNVEV (reference sequence). CDR3 length equals 15 residues. The ends were cut back, 6 bases at V and 0 bases at J, with 12 bases in the middle. The CDR3 sequence is CASSSQGYSNQPQHF. DNA for the CDR3: TGTGCCAGCAGCAGTCAAGGTTATAGCAATCAGCCCCAGCATTTT.

The chain is built from TRBV30 and TRBJ2-7, with D tentatively TRBD2 (5 bases). V lost 3 bases and J lost 1, with 16 bases in between. The CDR3 runs 15 residues. Germline CDR1 and CDR2: GTSNPN and SVGIG (reference sequence). CDR3 loop: CAWSPRTLASYEQYF. The CDR3 DNA is TGTGCCTGGAGCCCCCGGACTCTCGCATCCTACGAGCAGTACTTC. Full variable domain (remainder filled in from reference TRBV30 and TRBJ2-7): SQTIHQWPATLVQPVGSPLSLECTVEGTSNPNLYWYRQAAGRGLQLLFYSVGIGQISSEVPQNLSASRPQDRQFILSSKKLLLSDSGFYLCAWSPRTLASYEQYFGPGTRLTVT.

The rearrangement links TRBV27 to TRBJ2-5, with a tentative D call TRBD2 (6 bases). The germline CDR1 and CDR2 sequences are MNHEY and SMNVEV (reference sequence). Trimming pared 4 bases from V and 1 base from J, leaving 19 bases between. This CDR3 contains 17 residues. As DNA, the CDR3 is TGTGCCAGCAGTTCATGGGGACTCAAAATCCGCCAAGAGACCCAGTACTTC. It specifies CASSSWGLKIRQETQYF.

V gene TRBV18 combines with J gene TRBJ2-7, with D possibly being TRBD2 (5 bases). V was cut by 3 bases and J by 6 bases, with 9 bases left in between. The CDR3 has 12 residues. Germline assignment: CDR1 KGHSH and CDR2 LQKENI. CDR3 in DNA: TGTGCCAGCTCACCGGCGGGTAGCGAGCAGTACTTC. It codes for CASSPAGSEQYF.

In its sample, this clonotype was seen a few times. The J gene is TRBJ2-5, the V gene TRBV15; 7 bases agree with TRBD1. V dropped 5 bases and J dropped 2; count of bases not matched to a gene: 8. This CDR3 spans 15 amino acids. Germline V gene lookup returns CDR1 LNHNV and CDR2 YYDKDF (reference sequence). In nucleotides, the CDR3 is TGTGCCACCAGCTCACCCGGACAGGTTCAAGAGACCCAGTACTTC. It yields the protein CATSSPGQVQETQYF.

This clonotype was recorded a few times. The chain has TRBV2 and TRBJ2-3; a weak D match, TRBD2 (6 bases). In germline, CDR1 is SNHLY, CDR2 FYNNEI. The CDR3 is 15 amino acids. The germline V and J ends were trimmed by 9 bases and 2 bases, with 18 bases remaining between them. The CDR3 loop reads CASTATSIPTDTQYF. For the CDR3, the DNA is TGTGCCAGTACCGCGACTAGTATCCCCACAGATACGCAGTATTTT.

This clonotype occurred many times. This sequence joins TRBV5-1 and TRBJ1-2, with 7 bases lining up with TRBD1. CDR3 length: 15 amino acids. The junction had 12 bases not matched to a gene; V was cut back by 4 bases and J by 6 bases. Germline V gene lookup returns CDR1 SGHRS and CDR2 YFSETQ. CDR3 coding DNA: TGCGCCAGCAGCCTGAGAGGGGGCGGTCCCGATGGCTACACCTTC. This sequence encodes CASSLRGGGPDGYTF. Filled out from reference TRBV5-1 and TRBJ1-2, the complete variable domain reads KAGVTQTPRYLIKTRGQQVTLSCSPISGHRSVSWYQQTPGQGLQFLFEYFSETQRNKGNFPGRFSGRQFSNSRSEMNVSTLELGDSALYLCASSLRGGGPDGYTFGSGTRLTVV.

The rearrangement links TRBV20-1 to TRBJ2-7; TRBD1 might be the D (5 bases). V lost 0 bases, J lost 5 bases, and 8 bases lay in between. Looked up from germline, CDR1 is DFQATT and CDR2 is SNEGSKA (reference sequence). The CDR3 contains 12 residues. The CDR3 coding sequence is TGCAGTGCTAGAGATTCAGGGAACGAGCAGTACTTC. Its translation is CSARDSGNEQYF.

The chain uses TRBV12-3 or TRBV12-4 and TRBJ2-1; 11 nucleotides line up with TRBD2. Trimming removed 5 bases from V and 6 bases from J; junction bases left unmatched: 6. The CDR3 contains 15 residues. The CDR3 nucleotides are TGTGCCAGCAGTCTGGGACTAGCGGCTACCAATGAGCAGTTCTTC. It yields the protein CASSLGLAATNEQFF.

In its sample, this clonotype was seen a few times. The chain carries TRBV10-3 and TRBJ2-1; no reliable D call. The CDR3 extends over 11 amino acids. Germline V gene data show CDR1 as ENHRY and CDR2 as SYGVKD. Trimming stripped 10 bases from V and 8 bases from J, with 12 bases between. The CDR3 loop is CATTSTDEQFF. CDR3 sequence (DNA): TGTGCCACTACCTCGACGGATGAGCAGTTCTTC.

This clonotype occurred a few times. The chain carries TRBV4-3 and TRBJ2-2; 8 bases are shared with TRBD1. V was pared by 5 bases and J by 0 bases, with 2 bases of the junction left unmatched. The CDR3 consists of 15 residues. Looked up from germline, CDR1 is LGHNA and CDR2 is YSLEER. CDR3 region: CASSKGQANTGELFF. Written as DNA, the CDR3 is TGCGCCAGCAGCAAGGGACAGGCGAACACCGGGGAGCTGTTTTTT.

This chain joins TRBV7-8 and TRBJ2-1, with D maybe TRBD2 (5 bases). The CDR3 covers 17 residues. The germline CDR1 and CDR2 sequences are SGHVS and FQNEAQ. Trimming shortened V by 4 bases and J by 9 bases, and 25 bases separated the two germline ends. CDR3 region: CASSWDLGVSAIGEQFF. In DNA, the CDR3 is TGTGCCAGCAGCTGGGATCTCGGGGTCTCAGCAATCGGTGAGCAGTTCTTC.

This clonotype was counted between two and nine times. The gene calls are TRBV3-1 and TRBJ2-7; 9 nucleotides align to TRBD1. V was clipped by 4 bases and J by 4 bases; unmatched bases: 8. CDR1 LGHDT and CDR2 YNNKEL come from the germline V gene (reference sequence). The CDR3 extends over 15 amino acids. This CDR3 is CASSRQDRGLYEQYF. CDR3 DNA: TGTGCCAGCAGCCGACAGGACAGGGGATTATACGAGCAGTACTTC.

The CDR3 sequence is CSATSATYYNEQFF. CDR3 coding DNA: TGCAGTGCTACCTCGGCGACATACTACAATGAGCAGTTCTTC. The chain employs TRBV20-1 and TRBJ2-1; D gene unclear. The germline gives CDR1 DFQATT, CDR2 SNEGSKA (reference sequence). The CDR3 covers 14 residues. The ends were cut back, 4 bases at V and 3 bases at J, with 13 bases in the middle.